A selection of T cell receptor beta chains follows, all from one sample in a study of control samples from healthy donors and cancer patients. TCRdb keeps only in-frame clones here, not all; method: immunoSEQ multiplex PCR. Of over 150,000 clones listed, about 90% are singletons. Sequencing used blood. Receptors were obtained from a woman between 50 and 59 years old in good health. Each CDR3 is given with its conserved first and last residue. A D gene is named only where the DNA matches it firmly. Expanded clones are given a class, and other clones once, few, many or no size at all.

V	J	size	D	CDR3	DNA
TRBV7-2	TRBJ2-4	NA	TRBD2	CASSLWTSGGNGNIQYF	TGTGCCAGCAGCCTGTGGACTAGCGGGGGTAATGGGAACATTCAGTACTTC
TRBV18	TRBJ2-3	NA	NA	CASSPDSTTGTDTQYF	TGTGCCAGCTCACCAGACAGCACCACGGGCACAGATACGCAGTATTTT
TRBV7-9	TRBJ1-2	NA	NA	CASSLAGGPGLEYGYTF	TGTGCCAGCAGCTTAGCGGGGGGCCCCGGCTTAGAGTATGGCTACACCTTC
TRBV7-8	TRBJ2-2	NA	NA	CASSPDRRRTGELFF	TGTGCCAGCAGCCCAGACAGGCGTCGGACCGGGGAGCTGTTTTTT
TRBV20-1	TRBJ1-2	few	TRBD1	CSAEGQYGYTF	TGCAGTGCTGAGGGACAGTATGGCTACACCTTC
TRBV25-1	TRBJ1-6	NA	NA	CASNQGPIHNSPLHF	TGTGCCAGCAACCAGGGTCCCATCCATAATTCACCCCTCCACTTT
TRBV11-2	TRBJ1-5	NA	TRBD1	CASSLQGGNQPQHF	TGTGCCAGCAGCTTACAGGGGGGCAATCAGCCCCAGCATTTT
TRBV3-1/TRBV3-2	TRBJ2-1	NA	TRBD1	CASSPRQGSEQFF	TGTGCCAGCAGCCCTAGACAGGGTAGCGAGCAGTTCTTC
TRBV3-1/TRBV3-2	TRBJ2-5	NA	TRBD1	CASSLRTGGVVWGTQYF	TGTGCCAGCAGCCTGAGGACAGGGGGCGTTGTGTGGGGGACCCAGTACTTC
TRBV27	TRBJ1-4	NA	TRBD1	CASSFPGQNEKLFF	TGTGCCAGCAGTTTCCCGGGACAGAATGAAAAACTGTTTTTT
TRBV28	TRBJ1-2	NA	TRBD1	CASSSGQALYTF	TGTGCCAGCAGTTCCGGACAGGCACTGTACACCTTC
TRBV11-2	TRBJ2-1	NA	TRBD2	CASSSLAGGFLSYNEQFF	TGTGCCAGCAGCTCCCTAGCGGGGGGGTTCCTCTCCTACAATGAGCAGTTCTTC
TRBV27	TRBJ1-4	NA	NA	CASSLFSRGKLFF	TGTGCCAGCAGTTTATTCAGCAGGGGCAAACTGTTTTTT
TRBV6-5	TRBJ2-5	NA	NA	CASSSPMGGETQYF	TGTGCCAGCAGTTCCCCGATGGGAGGTGAGACCCAGTACTTC
TRBV24-1	TRBJ2-3	NA	NA	CATSDPRDIHTQYF	TGTGCCACCAGTGACCCCCGTGACATTCATACGCAGTATTTT
TRBV6-1	TRBJ2-1	NA	NA	CASSESGVGEQFF	TGTGCCAGCAGTGAATCCGGGGTTGGTGAGCAGTTCTTC
TRBV7-2	TRBJ1-4	NA	NA	CASSFRDRNEKLFF	TGTGCCAGCAGCTTCCGGGACCGAAATGAAAAACTGTTTTTT
TRBV7-2	TRBJ2-7	NA	TRBD2	CASSLYRDRFTGGTTEQYF	TGTGCCAGCAGCTTATACAGAGACAGATTCACTGGGGGGACTACGGAGCAGTACTTC
TRBV5-1	TRBJ1-3	NA	NA	CASSLEGLGNTIYF	TGCGCCAGCAGCTTGGAGGGCCTTGGAAACACCATATATTTT
TRBV28	TRBJ1-5	once	NA	CASSFEGQPQHF	TGTGCCAGCAGTTTTGAGGGACAGCCCCAGCATTTT
TRBV28	TRBJ1-2	NA	NA	CASSSGGLGYTF	TGTGCCAGCAGTTCGGGCGGGCTCGGCTACACCTTC
TRBV6-1	TRBJ2-7	NA	TRBD2	CASSEGTSGSAASGEQYF	TGTGCCAGCAGTGAAGGGACTAGCGGTTCGGCTGCGAGTGGCGAGCAGTACTTC
TRBV20-1	TRBJ2-7	NA	NA	CSAPGLYEQYF	TGCAGTGCACCGGGGCTCTACGAGCAGTACTTC
TRBV2	TRBJ1-6	NA	NA	CASSEWGPAGQRSPLHF	TGTGCCAGCAGTGAATGGGGCCCAGCAGGGCAACGGTCACCCCTCCACTTT
TRBV6-2/TRBV6-3	TRBJ1-5	NA	TRBD1	CASSITGGANQPQHF	TGTGCCAGCAGTATAACAGGGGGGGCCAATCAGCCCCAGCATTTT
TRBV6-5	TRBJ1-2	NA	NA	CASSSTGSGYTF	TGTGCCAGCAGCTCTACAGGGAGCGGCTACACCTTC
TRBV5-8	TRBJ2-1	NA	TRBD2	CASSSSGRSVDEQFF	TGTGCCAGCAGCTCTAGCGGGAGATCGGTCGATGAGCAGTTCTTC
TRBV11-2	TRBJ2-3	NA	TRBD1	CASSLDQGARDTQYF	TGTGCCAGCAGCTTAGATCAGGGGGCAAGGGATACGCAGTATTTT
TRBV2	TRBJ2-2	NA	NA	CASTEDARGTGELFF	TGTGCCAGCACCGAAGACGCCCGCGGGACCGGGGAGCTGTTTTTT
TRBV27	TRBJ2-1	NA	TRBD2	CASSQQRGLGDEQFF	TGTGCCAGCAGTCAGCAGCGGGGGCTGGGGGATGAGCAGTTCTTC
TRBV11-3	TRBJ1-1	NA	NA	CASSPGRGAEAFF	TGTGCCAGCAGCCCTGGGAGAGGCGCTGAAGCTTTCTTT
TRBV7-2	TRBJ2-3	NA	NA	CASSFSSNGPDTQYF	TGTGCCAGCAGCTTCAGTAGTAATGGCCCAGATACGCAGTATTTT
TRBV28	TRBJ2-1	NA	TRBD2	CASHSGNSYNEQFF	TGTGCCAGCCATAGCGGGAACTCCTACAATGAGCAGTTCTTC
TRBV29-1	TRBJ2-5	once	TRBD1	CSVETGPETQYF	TGCAGCGTTGAGACAGGGCCAGAGACCCAGTACTTC
TRBV2	TRBJ2-1	NA	NA	CASSALLSRGANEQFF	TGTGCCAGCAGTGCTTTACTTTCGAGGGGTGCCAATGAGCAGTTCTTC
TRBV6-4	TRBJ2-5	NA	NA	CASAPRLGETQYF	TGTGCCAGCGCCCCAAGGTTGGGCGAGACCCAGTACTTC
TRBV7-3	TRBJ2-1	NA	TRBD2	CASSSPGSGTQFF	TGTGCCAGCAGCTCCCCGGGTAGCGGGACTCAGTTCTTC
TRBV7-2	TRBJ2-5	NA	TRBD2	CASSLAAGVAETQYF	TGTGCCAGCAGCTTGGCGGCGGGAGTGGCAGAGACCCAGTACTTC
TRBV28	TRBJ2-5	NA	NA	CASSRTGQGVQETQYF	TGTGCCAGCAGTAGAACGGGGCAGGGAGTCCAAGAGACCCAGTACTTC
TRBV5-6	TRBJ2-3	NA	TRBD2	CASSLPSGGRDTQYF	TGTGCCAGCAGCTTGCCTAGCGGGGGTCGGGATACGCAGTATTTT